This is a list of T cell receptor beta chains from one sample in a study of lymphopenia after photon versus proton radiotherapy. The data were produced by immunoSEQ multiplex PCR, yet TCRdb's version contains in-frame clones alone and is incomplete. The table has roughly 18,000 clones, about nine tenths seen once; the top ten hold 9% to 10%. Sequences were derived from peripheral blood, sampled from a patient treated with proton-based radiotherapy. The source is a man in his 70s with pancreatic cancer. The CDR3 runs from the conserved cysteine through the conserved F or W. D genes are given only for firm matches. Size tells how often a clone was seen (once, few, many) or the class of an expanded clone, and some rows leave it out.

J,size,D,V,DNA,CDR3
TRBJ1-4,-,-,TRBV28,TGTGCCAGCAGTTTAGTGACAGCCTCTAATGAAAAACTGTTTTTT,CASSLVTASNEKLFF
TRBJ1-1,once,-,TRBV2,TGTGCCAGCATAATTCTTTTGGTAGCTGAAGCTTTCTTT,CASIILLVAEAFF
TRBJ2-7,-,-,TRBV30,TGTGCCTGGAGAATGAAGGGGATTTCCGAGCAGTACTTC,CAWRMKGISEQYF
TRBJ1-2,-,TRBD1,TRBV16,TGTGCCAGCACCAAAGGGGGGACAGGGAAAGATGGCTACACCTTC,CASTKGGTGKDGYTF
TRBJ1-6,-,TRBD1,TRBV30,TGTGCCTGGAGTGGGGACAGTAATTCACCCCTCCACTTT,CAWSGDSNSPLHF
TRBJ2-3,-,-,TRBV18,TGTGCCAGCTCACCAGCCCAGTGGGGGGCAGGAGATACGCAGTATTTT,CASSPAQWGAGDTQYF
TRBJ1-1,-,-,TRBV19,TGTGCCAGTAGGGCTAGACAGGCCACTGAAGCTTTCTTT,CASRARQATEAFF
TRBJ1-2,-,TRBD1,TRBV29-1,TGCAGCGTTGAAGGGGGGTCAGGGGGCGCGGTTGGCTACACCTTC,CSVEGGSGGAVGYTF
TRBJ1-6,-,-,TRBV11-2,TGTGCCAGCAGCTTAGGCAGAGCTAATTCACCCCTCCACTTT,CASSLGRANSPLHF
TRBJ1-2,-,-,TRBV9,TGTGCCAGCAGCGGGGCCACCTGGGACTATGGCTACACCTTC,CASSGATWDYGYTF
TRBJ2-7,-,-,TRBV6-6,TGTGCCAGCAGCCCGGGGGTTTCTTTGTACTTC,CASSPGVSLYF
TRBJ2-7,-,-,TRBV28,TGTGCCATCGGGGACGCGCTCGAGCAGTACTTC,CAIGDALEQYF
TRBJ2-5,-,TRBD1,TRBV28,TGTGCCAGCAGTTCCCCGGGACAGGGGACGGAGACCCAGTACTTC,CASSSPGQGTETQYF
TRBJ2-1,-,TRBD2,TRBV5-1,TGCGCCAGCAGCTCTAGCGGGGGCTCCTACAATGAGCAGTTCTTC,CASSSSGGSYNEQFF
TRBJ2-3,-,-,TRBV11-2,TGTGCCAGCAGCTTAGGGAGGGAGTTCGGCACAGATACGCAGTATTTT,CASSLGREFGTDTQYF
TRBJ2-3,-,-,TRBV11-2,TGTGCCAGCAGCTCCCGGCCCCCCGGGCAAATCACAGATACGCAGTATTTT,CASSSRPPGQITDTQYF
TRBJ2-4,-,-,TRBV16,TGTGCCAGCAGCCAAGGGGACTGGGACATTCAGTACTTC,CASSQGDWDIQYF
TRBJ2-7,-,TRBD2,TRBV30,TGTGCCTGGAGTGGGGAGGGAGTCGAGCAGTACTTC,CAWSGEGVEQYF
TRBJ2-1,-,TRBD2,TRBV4-2,TGTGCCAGCAGCCAAGAAGGTTTACTAGCGGGGGGGAATGAGCAGTTCTTC,CASSQEGLLAGGNEQFF
TRBJ2-1,-,TRBD2,TRBV5-1,TGCGCCAGCAGCTTGCCTAGCGGTTACAATGAGCAGTTCTTC,CASSLPSGYNEQFF
TRBJ2-3,-,-,TRBV7-3,TGTGCCAGCAGCTTTCCCGGCGTAGCGGCAGATACGCAGTATTTT,CASSFPGVAADTQYF
TRBJ2-7,few,TRBD2,TRBV4-1,TGCGCCAGCAGCCCCTCGCCCTTAGCGGGAGGGCCAGTGGACGAGCAGTACTTC,CASSPSPLAGGPVDEQYF
TRBJ1-2,-,-,TRBV2,TGTGCCAGCAGGGAGGACAGAAACTATGGCTACACCTTC,CASREDRNYGYTF
TRBJ1-1,-,-,TRBV29-1,TGCAGCGTTGAAACGGGACAGAACACTGAAGCTTTCTTT,CSVETGQNTEAFF
TRBJ1-5,-,TRBD1,TRBV4-1,TGCGCCAGCAGCCGACAACAGGGGGCGGATCAGCCCCAGCATTTT,CASSRQQGADQPQHF
TRBJ2-6,-,-,TRBV19,TGTGCCAGTCGCACCGGGGCTGGGGCCAACGTCCTGACTTTC,CASRTGAGANVLTF
TRBJ1-2,few,-,TRBV21-1,TGTGCCAGCAGCTTACATGGCTACACCTTC,CASSLHGYTF
TRBJ2-7,once,-,TRBV20-1,TGCAGTGCCCTTGCTCTCGCCGAGCAGTACTTC,CSALALAEQYF
TRBJ1-5,-,-,TRBV30,TGTGCCTGGAGGGGGCCAGGGAAGGATCAGCCCCAGCATTTT,CAWRGPGKDQPQHF
TRBJ2-1,-,-,TRBV10-1,TGCGCCAGCAGTGAGTCCCGAGGTAGCGGACTCAATGAGCAGTTCTTC,CASSESRGSGLNEQFF
TRBJ1-1,-,TRBD1,TRBV6-6,TGTGCCAGCAGTTACCCGCCTCAGACAGGGCACACTGAAGCTTTCTTT,CASSYPPQTGHTEAFF
TRBJ1-2,-,TRBD1,TRBV6-1,TGTGCCAGCAGTGAAGCGTTTCCCGGGACAGGACTCCATGGCTACACCTTC,CASSEAFPGTGLHGYTF
TRBJ1-3,-,-,TRBV4-1,TGCGCCAGCAGCCATCCGGGGAGGGCTGGAAACACCATATATTTT,CASSHPGRAGNTIYF
TRBJ2-5,once,TRBD1,TRBV4-1,TGCGCCAGCAGCGCGCAGGGGGCAAAGGGAGAGACCCAGTACTTC,CASSAQGAKGETQYF
TRBJ1-2,once,-,TRBV29-1,TGCAGCGTTGTGCAAGGGGGGGGCTATGGCTACACCTTC,CSVVQGGGYGYTF
TRBJ1-1,-,TRBD1,TRBV11-2,TGTGCCAGCAGCCCCCTTGGACAGGGGGCGATCACTGAAGCTTTCTTT,CASSPLGQGAITEAFF
TRBJ1-6,-,-,TRBV30,TGTGCCTGGAGTGAGTCGGGGACCTATAATTCACCCCTCCACTTT,CAWSESGTYNSPLHF
TRBJ1-2,-,-,TRBV29-1,TGCAGCGTGACCGAAATAGATGGACCCACTCCCATTGGCTACACCTTC,CSVTEIDGPTPIGYTF
TRBJ2-7,-,-,TRBV6-5,TGTGCCAGCAGTAATGGATTCCACTCCGAGCAGTACTTC,CASSNGFHSEQYF
TRBJ2-5,-,-,TRBV27,TGTGCCAGCAGTAAGACACCTCAAGAGACCCAGTACTTC,CASSKTPQETQYF
TRBJ2-3,-,TRBD2,TRBV5-4,TGTGCCAGCAGCGACCGGACTAGCGGGAGGGCAGATACGCAGTATTTT,CASSDRTSGRADTQYF
TRBJ2-1,once,-,TRBV25-1,TGTGCCAGCAGTGCTGGGGGAGGTGAGCAGTTCTTC,CASSAGGGEQFF